A selection of T cell receptor beta chains follows, all from one sample in a study of cytomegalovirus exposure and HLA in healthy donors. Produced via immunoSEQ multiplex PCR; TCRdb's table is partial and in-frame only. The sample includes approximately 170,000 clones, 60% to 85% of them seen just once. Source material: PBMCs. The origin of the receptors is a woman aged 40-49 years in good health and CMV-seropositive. CDR3s include the opening cysteine and the closing phenylalanine or tryptophan. Each record gives: J gene, V gene, D gene, clone size, CDR3 DNA, CDR3 protein. A D gene is named only where the DNA matches it firmly. Not every row has a clone size; where given, it reads once, few, many or a size class.

J: TRBJ2-3; V: TRBV19; D: TRBD2; size: -; DNA: TGTGCCAGTACTAGCGGGGGTGGAAGCACAGATACGCAGTATTTT; CDR3: CASTSGGGSTDTQYF
J: TRBJ1-1; V: TRBV4-2; D: -; size: -; DNA: TGTGCCAGCAGCCAAACCGGTCCCGGGGGGAGAACTGAAGCTTTCTTT; CDR3: CASSQTGPGGRTEAFF
J: TRBJ2-3; V: TRBV5-6; D: TRBD1; size: -; DNA: TGTGCCAGCAGCCCGTACAGGGGTGAGGAAGATACGCAGTATTTT; CDR3: CASSPYRGEEDTQYF
J: TRBJ2-1; V: TRBV6-6; D: TRBD1; size: -; DNA: TGTGCCAGCAGTTACCCCTGGACAGGGGCTGGGGGTGAGCAGTTCTTC; CDR3: CASSYPWTGAGGEQFF
J: TRBJ2-5; V: TRBV18; D: TRBD2; size: -; DNA: TGTGCCAGCTCACCAATAGCGGGAGAGACCCAGTACTTC; CDR3: CASSPIAGETQYF
J: TRBJ2-1; V: TRBV4-1; D: TRBD2; size: -; DNA: TGCGCCAGCAGCCAAGTAGCGGGGGGGCTCAATGAGCAGTTCTTC; CDR3: CASSQVAGGLNEQFF
J: TRBJ1-2; V: TRBV4-3; D: -; size: -; DNA: TGCGCCAGCAGCCCGGAACGGGATGCAAACTTCTATGGCTACACCTTC; CDR3: CASSPERDANFYGYTF
J: TRBJ2-5; V: TRBV14; D: TRBD1; size: -; DNA: TGTGCCAGCGGGACAGGGAAAGAGACCCAGTACTTC; CDR3: CASGTGKETQYF
J: TRBJ1-1; V: TRBV28; D: TRBD1; size: -; DNA: TGTGCCACCGAACAGGGGGCTAATGAAGCTTTCTTT; CDR3: CATEQGANEAFF
J: TRBJ2-1; V: TRBV5-8; D: -; size: -; DNA: TGTGCCAGCAGCTTGACGGGGGTCCATGAGCAGTTCTTC; CDR3: CASSLTGVHEQFF
J: TRBJ1-3; V: TRBV16; D: -; size: -; DNA: TGTGCCAGCAGCCAAATCCCAGGGAGGACTGGAAACACCATATATTTT; CDR3: CASSQIPGRTGNTIYF
J: TRBJ1-5; V: TRBV27; D: -; size: -; DNA: TGTGCCAGCAGTTTGGTGGGGGGGGGTCAGCCCCAGCATTTT; CDR3: CASSLVGGGQPQHF
J: TRBJ1-6; V: TRBV7-9; D: -; size: -; DNA: TGTGCCAGCAGCTTAGAACAGTATAATTCACCCCTCCACTTT; CDR3: CASSLEQYNSPLHF
J: TRBJ2-6; V: TRBV5-1; D: -; size: -; DNA: TGCGCCAGCAGCTTGGCCGTCTCCCCTGGGGCCAACGTCCTGACTTTC; CDR3: CASSLAVSPGANVLTF
J: TRBJ1-5; V: TRBV10-3; D: TRBD1; size: once; DNA: TGTGCCATCAGTGACGGGTGGGGACAGGGAGCCGGTCAGCCCCAGCATTTT; CDR3: CAISDGWGQGAGQPQHF
J: TRBJ2-5; V: TRBV10-3; D: -; size: -; DNA: TGTGCCATCAGTGAGTCGGCGGCCCGAGAGACCCAGTACTTC; CDR3: CAISESAARETQYF
J: TRBJ1-1; V: TRBV7-9; D: -; size: few; DNA: TGTGCCAGCAGCCCGACCGCAAGGGGGAACACTGAAGCTTTCTTT; CDR3: CASSPTARGNTEAFF
J: TRBJ2-2; V: TRBV7-9; D: TRBD1; size: -; DNA: TGTGCCAGCAGAAGGGACAGATCGAACACCGGGGAGCTGTTTTTT; CDR3: CASRRDRSNTGELFF
J: TRBJ1-2; V: TRBV2; D: -; size: -; DNA: TGTGCCAGCTCTAGGGGAATTTCGTATGGCTACACCTTC; CDR3: CASSRGISYGYTF
J: TRBJ1-6; V: TRBV19; D: -; size: -; DNA: TGTGCCAGTAGTATTGGGGCTTATAATTCACCCCTCCACTTT; CDR3: CASSIGAYNSPLHF
J: TRBJ2-3; V: TRBV6-1; D: TRBD2; size: once; DNA: TGTGCCAGCAGTGGGACTAGCGGGGGCAGCACAGATACGCAGTATTTT; CDR3: CASSGTSGGSTDTQYF
J: TRBJ2-5; V: TRBV6-5; D: TRBD1; size: once; DNA: TGTGCCAGCGGACGACAGGGGGAGACCCAGTACTTC; CDR3: CASGRQGETQYF
J: TRBJ1-1; V: TRBV5-6; D: -; size: -; DNA: TGTGCCAGCAGCTTGGCCGCGGGGGTGAACACTGAAGCTTTCTTT; CDR3: CASSLAAGVNTEAFF
J: TRBJ1-5; V: TRBV7-8; D: -; size: -; DNA: TGTGCCAGCAGCTTCGAGCGAGACAATCAGCCCCAGCATTTT; CDR3: CASSFERDNQPQHF
J: TRBJ2-5; V: TRBV29-1; D: TRBD2; size: -; DNA: TGCAGCGGCGCGGGGGGGCCGGGGGAGACCCAGTACTTC; CDR3: CSGAGGPGETQYF
J: TRBJ2-6; V: TRBV30; D: TRBD1; size: -; DNA: TGTGCCTGCCCCGGGACAGGGTTATCTGGGGCCAACGTCCTGACTTTC; CDR3: CACPGTGLSGANVLTF
J: TRBJ1-1; V: TRBV7-6; D: -; size: -; DNA: TGTGCCAGCAGCTTAGTCAGGGGGAACACTGAAGCTTTCTTT; CDR3: CASSLVRGNTEAFF
J: TRBJ1-3; V: TRBV28; D: -; size: -; DNA: TGTGCCAGCAGTTTGGTGAGCTCTGGAAACACCATATATTTT; CDR3: CASSLVSSGNTIYF
J: TRBJ2-1; V: TRBV5-1; D: -; size: -; DNA: TGCGCCAGCAGCTTCGGGTTAGCGCCAATTGCCTACAATGAGCAGTTCTTC; CDR3: CASSFGLAPIAYNEQFF
J: TRBJ1-1; V: TRBV7-6; D: -; size: -; DNA: TGTGCCAGCAGCACACGGACAGACGGCACTGAAGCTTTCTTT; CDR3: CASSTRTDGTEAFF
J: TRBJ2-2; V: TRBV5-4; D: TRBD2; size: -; DNA: TGTGCCAGCAGCCACACAAGCGGGGGAGGTACCGGGGAGCTGTTTTTT; CDR3: CASSHTSGGGTGELFF
J: TRBJ2-2; V: TRBV7-2; D: TRBD1; size: -; DNA: TGTGCCAGCGGCCTCAGGGGGCAAAGCGGGGAGCTGTTTTTT; CDR3: CASGLRGQSGELFF